This TCR beta chain was captured in a study of blood T cell repertoires in COVID-19. In the authors' workflow: Reference gene primer amplification gave nucleated cell count estimates. This table comes from immunoSEQ multiplex PCR, and its TCRdb copy is limited to in-frame clones, with some not included. V, J and clone size are taken as reported in that table, and D and trimming were inferred from the DNA itself. The sample has approximately 300,000 clones, 87% seen once; the top ten hold roughly 2%. V lost 4 bases, J lost 3 bases, and 9 bases stayed unmatched. The CDR3 extends over 15 amino acids. The germline V gene has CDR1 SGHNT and CDR2 YYREEE (reference sequence).

The V call is TRBV5-4, the J call TRBJ2-7; 8 bases fit TRBD2. This clonotype was sampled from a woman between 50 and 59 years old who had recovered from COVID-19. The sequencing input was peripheral blood. The CDR3 here is CASSMGTSGGYEQYF. CDR3 coding DNA: TGTGCCAGCAGCATGGGAACTAGCGGAGGCTACGAGCAGTACTTC.